Detailed here is one T cell receptor beta chain. The data belong to a study of T cells in Graves' hyperthyroidism and ophthalmopathy. V was trimmed by 0 bases and J by 7 bases, leaving 10 bases between them. The CDR3 runs to 13 residues. Germline V CDR1 and CDR2: SGHAT, FQNNGV. Amplified regions were TCR beta CDR3 sequences from RNA transcripts. HTBI primers were employed in a first-round RT-PCR of the TCR CDR3. Each CDR3 protein gets one entry after TCRdb re-called the multiplex PCR reads with MiXCR. The sample lists approximately 300,000 distinct CDR3 sequences, roughly a fifth occurring once. The specimen sequenced was blood. This receptor was identified in a man between 50 and 59 years old with Graves' ophthalmopathy. This rearrangement joins TRBV11-2 to TRBJ2-7; D ambiguous. The DNA of the CDR3 is TGTGCCAGCAGCTTAGATCCCGCCCTTGAGCAGTACTTC. As protein: CASSLDPALEQYF.